The 23 T cell receptor beta chains in this list originate from one sample, sequenced in a study of OX40 agonist ivuxolimab in advanced cancers. Clones were read by immunoSEQ multiplex PCR, and TCRdb kept only the in-frame ones, dropping some. The sample consists of under 90,000 clones, approximately 85% of them appearing once. The sequencing used CD4+ or CD8+ T cells sorted from blood, collected in a trial of the OX40 agonist ivuxolimab. All receptors derive from an adult with an advanced solid tumor such as melanoma, head and neck, liver or kidney cancer.

The chain combines TRBV28 with TRBJ1-6, with a weak D call TRBD1 (5 bases). Deletions cut 6 bases from V and 7 bases from J, with 13 bases between. The CDR3 is 14 residues long. CDR1 is MDHEN, CDR2 SYDVKM, per germline. CDR3 DNA sequence: TGTGCCAGCAGGCTGGGGGGAGGAAATTCACCCCTCCACTTT. Amino acid sequence: CASRLGGGNSPLHF.

The chain couples TRBV18 to TRBJ2-1, with D unclear. The V end lost 2 bases, the J end lost 10 bases, and 9 bases lay between the germline ends. The CDR3 runs to 12 residues. The germline V gene has CDR1 KGHSH and CDR2 LQKENI. The CDR3 sequence: CASSPVMEEQFF. In DNA form, the CDR3 reads TGTGCCAGCTCACCAGTTATGGAGGAGCAGTTCTTC.

This chain uses TRBV7-9 with TRBJ2-7; tentative D call: TRBD1 (6 bases). The germline CDR1 and CDR2 sequences are SEHNR and FQNEAQ (reference sequence). The length of the CDR3 is 11 residues. Trimming shortened V by 8 bases and J by 3 bases, and 8 bases separated the two germline ends. As DNA, the CDR3 is TGTGCCAGCGTCAGGGGCTACGAGCAGTACTTC. Its translation: CASVRGYEQYF.

The chain recombines TRBV5-1 with TRBJ2-1; D call uncertain. Trimming shortened V by 0 bases and J by 4 bases, and 8 bases separated the two germline ends. This CDR3 has 14 amino acids. Germline V gene sequence: CDR1 SGHRS, CDR2 YFSETQ. The CDR3 nucleotides read TGCGCCAGCAGCTTGGGGGAAGATTACAATGAGCAGTTCTTC. Amino acid sequence: CASSLGEDYNEQFF. Based on the CDR3 plus reference TRBV5-1 and TRBJ2-1, the full variable domain is KAGVTQTPRYLIKTRGQQVTLSCSPISGHRSVSWYQQTPGQGLQFLFEYFSETQRNKGNFPGRFSGRQFSNSRSEMNVSTLELGDSALYLCASSLGEDYNEQFFGPGTRLTVL.

This clone has a single count. V gene TRBV5-4 combines with J gene TRBJ1-2; D might be TRBD1 (5 bases). The CDR3 covers 14 residues. V was shortened by 4 bases and J by 7 bases, with 17 bases between the two germline ends. From germline, CDR1 is SGHNT and CDR2 YYREEE (reference sequence). CDR3 sequence reads: CASSPDQGAGGYTF. CDR3 in DNA: TGTGCCAGCAGCCCAGATCAGGGAGCAGGTGGCTACACCTTC.

This chain connects TRBV21-1 to TRBJ2-5; the table's D call of TRBD2 was not tested on the DNA. TRBV21-1 is a listed pseudogene. The CDR3 sequence is 15 residues long. The CDR3 nucleotides read TGTGCCAGCAGCAATAGGAGACTAGCGGGAGAGACCCAGTACTTC. Translating gives CASSNRRLAGETQYF.

The chain recombines TRBV7-9 with TRBJ2-3; D is perhaps TRBD1 (6 bases). With 2 bases removed from V and 2 bases from J, the gap between germline ends came to 11 bases. This CDR3 is built from 15 residues. In germline, CDR1 is SEHNR, CDR2 FQNEAQ (reference sequence). The DNA of the CDR3 is TGTGCCAGCAGCTTACGAGGGGGAAACACAGATACGCAGTATTTT. It specifies CASSLRGGNTDTQYF.

This sequence joins TRBV6-5 and TRBJ1-1; 7 bases align to TRBD1. In germline, CDR1 is MNHEY, CDR2 SVGAGI. V gave up 4 bases and J gave up 5 bases; unmatched junction bases: 10. The CDR3 loop spans 15 amino acids. The CDR3 protein is CASSSFQGVRTEAFF. CDR3 bases: TGTGCCAGCAGTTCATTTCAGGGGGTAAGGACTGAAGCTTTCTTT.

The chain has TRBV19 and TRBJ1-1, with a tentative D call TRBD1 (6 bases). The germline gives CDR1 LNHDA, CDR2 SQIVND (reference sequence). The CDR3 spans 14 residues. V gave up 3 bases and J gave up 5 bases, with 13 bases separating them. The CDR3 nucleotides read TGTGCCAGTAGTATCGTACAGGGAGGTACTGAAGCTTTCTTT. It codes for CASSIVQGGTEAFF.

The J gene is TRBJ1-1, the V gene TRBV5-1; D is possibly TRBD1 (6 bases). V lost 0 bases to trimming and J lost 2 bases, with 11 bases between them. CDR1 and CDR2 (germline): SGHRS, YFSETQ. CDR3 length: 15 amino acids. The CDR3 DNA reads as TGCGCCAGCAGCTTGGGGGGGACATCCAACACTGAAGCTTTCTTT. The encoded protein is CASSLGGTSNTEAFF. The full variable domain, rest sourced from reference TRBV5-1 and TRBJ1-1, is KAGVTQTPRYLIKTRGQQVTLSCSPISGHRSVSWYQQTPGQGLQFLFEYFSETQRNKGNFPGRFSGRQFSNSRSEMNVSTLELGDSALYLCASSLGGTSNTEAFFGQGTRLTVV.

The table lists this clone with a few counts. The chain joins TRBV19 to TRBJ1-5; 7 bases map to TRBD1. This CDR3 comprises 16 residues. Germline V lookup: CDR1 LNHDA, CDR2 SQIVND (reference sequence). The V and J ends lost 4 bases and 3 bases, in that order; junction bases with no gene match: 9. CDR3 in DNA: TGTGCCAGTAGTAGGACCGGGACAGCAAACAATCAGCCCCAGCATTTT. It yields the protein CASSRTGTANNQPQHF.

V and J are TRBV7-8 and TRBJ2-5; TRBD2 agrees at 8 bases. Germline loops: CDR1 SGHVS, CDR2 FQNEAQ. The CDR3 length is 18 residues. Trimming removed 5 bases from V and 5 bases from J; junction bases left unmatched: 19. Here the CDR3 reads CASSQNRPGLGVGETQYF. The CDR3 DNA reads as TGTGCCAGCAGCCAAAACCGACCGGGACTAGGGGTTGGGGAGACCCAGTACTTC.

This clone was picked up one time. V gene TRBV10-1 combines with J gene TRBJ1-6; perhaps TRBD1 as D (5 bases). The CDR3 is made up of 16 amino acids. The V and J ends lost 2 bases and 6 bases respectively, with 14 bases between them. In germline, CDR1 is WNHNN, CDR2 SYGVQD (reference sequence). For the CDR3, the DNA is TGCGCCAGCAGTGAGAGGCAGGGTTTAGGTAATTCACCCCTCCACTTT. Translating gives CASSERQGLGNSPLHF.

The chain links TRBV6-5 to TRBJ2-7, with no clear D. Germline V CDR1 and CDR2: MNHEY, SVGAGI. V was trimmed by 2 bases and J by 2 bases, leaving 10 bases between them. The CDR3 is 14 residues long. Here the CDR3 DNA reads TGTGCCAGCAGTTACGACCGGCCGGCCTACGAGCAGTACTTC. This translates into CASSYDRPAYEQYF.

This chain links TRBV11-2 with TRBJ2-1, with TRBD2 matching 7 bases. The J segment lost 0 bases and the V segment lost 5 bases, leaving 7 bases of the junction unmatched. This CDR3 is 16 amino acids long. Germline V gene lookup returns CDR1 SGHAT and CDR2 FQNNGV. Here the CDR3 reads CASSTETSSSYNEQFF. The CDR3 nucleotides read TGTGCCAGCAGCACCGAGACTAGCAGCTCCTACAATGAGCAGTTCTTC.

The chain recombines TRBV11-2 with TRBJ2-3; a weak D match, TRBD1 (6 bases). The V gene's germline CDR1 is SGHAT and CDR2 FQNNGV. Trimming took off 5 bases at V and 2 bases at J, with 14 bases between the two ends. CDR3 length: 15 amino acids. The CDR3 region has the DNA TGTGCCAGCAGCCAGGGGAGCGGCAACACAGATACGCAGTATTTT. Translating gives CASSQGSGNTDTQYF.

The chain is built from TRBV25-1 and TRBJ2-1; TRBD1 is a possible D gene (6 bases). CDR1 and CDR2 (germline): MGHDK, SYGVNS. Trimming removed 1 base at V and 7 bases at J, with 20 bases between. CDR3 length equals 17 residues. CDR3 coding DNA: TGTGCCAGCAGTGAATGGTCAGGCAGGGGTATTTTTAATGAGCAGTTCTTC. As protein: CASSEWSGRGIFNEQFF.

The chain employs TRBV5-1 and TRBJ2-5; 10 bases are shared with TRBD2. Germline loops: CDR1 SGHRS, CDR2 YFSETQ. The CDR3 extends over 16 amino acids. J gave up 1 base and V 1 base, and 4 bases lay outside the gene matches. The CDR3 spells CASSLWLAGVQETQYF. The CDR3 nucleotides read TGCGCCAGCAGCTTGTGGCTAGCGGGGGTCCAAGAGACCCAGTACTTC.

Comments on this clone: At one end, the junction sequence differs from germline, possibly due to a read error. J is TRBJ2-1 and V is TRBV19; 9 bases agree with TRBD1. The germline V gene has CDR1 LNHDA and CDR2 SQIVND (reference sequence). CDR3 length: 17 amino acids. The CDR3 sequence is CASSVEAGTGFMNEQFF. The CDR3 DNA reads TGTGCCAGTAGTGTAGAAGCCGGGACAGGGTTTATGAATGAGCAGTTCTTC.

The chain recombines TRBV5-1 with TRBJ2-1; 10 bases agree with TRBD2. This CDR3 is built from 15 residues. In germline, CDR1 is SGHRS, CDR2 YFSETQ. The V and J ends lost 6 bases and 4 bases, in that order; junction bases with no gene match: 7. In nucleotides, the CDR3 is TGCGCCAGCACTAGCGGGAGTAACGGGTACAATGAGCAGTTCTTC. As protein: CASTSGSNGYNEQFF.

This clone was recorded only once. This chain uses TRBV6-4 with TRBJ2-3; D uncertain. V gave up 2 bases and J gave up 11 bases, with 14 bases separating them. CDR1 and CDR2 (germline): MRHNA, SNTAGT. This CDR3 contains 13 residues. This CDR3 is CASSDRVKGRQYF. In nucleotides, the CDR3 is TGTGCCAGCAGTGACAGGGTGAAGGGCAGGCAGTATTTT.

This clone occurred a few times. The chain employs TRBV27 and TRBJ1-5, with no clear D. The CDR3 loop spans 18 amino acids. Trimming took 5 bases from V and 2 from J, leaving 22 bases between them. Germline V gene lookup returns CDR1 MNHEY and CDR2 SMNVEV (reference sequence). The chain's CDR3 is CASSHRPPWGGGNQPQHF. CDR3 nucleotide sequence: TGTGCCAGCAGTCACCGACCTCCGTGGGGTGGCGGCAATCAGCCCCAGCATTTT.

This rearrangement joins TRBV5-4 to TRBJ1-2; no reliable D call. CDR1 is SGHNT, CDR2 YYREEE, per germline (reference sequence). With 0 bases removed from V and 8 bases from J, the gap between germline ends came to 11 bases. The CDR3 runs 13 residues. The CDR3 sequence: CASSLAGIGGYTF. CDR3 DNA sequence: TGTGCCAGCAGCTTGGCCGGGATCGGGGGCTACACCTTC.